This TCR beta chain was observed in a study of T cell responses to AZD1222 COVID-19 vaccine. Overall study findings and caveats: A mostly white British donor set with more females was recruited, and clonal diversity was possibly underestimated. Baseline testing showed seropositivity in only five or six AZD1222 recipients. The study reported that nearly half of spike-specific TCRs target unmutated variant regions.

Of note for this clone: What it binds is not known.

The assay was immunoSEQ multiplex PCR, and TCRdb's table has in-frame clones only and misses some. The table has 120,000 to 150,000 clones, about 90% seen once. The receptor comes from an adult who received the AZD1222 COVID-19 vaccine. Specimen: peripheral blood, collected 28 days after the second AZD1222 dose.

The CDR3 bases are TGTGCCAGCAGTTCCCGACTGGGATTCATTTGGAATGGCTACACCTTC. It yields the protein CASSSRLGFIWNGYTF. The rearrangement links TRBV6-5 to TRBJ1-2, with no clear D. The CDR3 loop spans 16 amino acids. Germline V gene sequence: CDR1 MNHEY, CDR2 SVGAGI. Trimming took 4 bases from V and 6 from J, leaving 21 bases between them.